The entry that follows covers one T cell receptor beta chain sequence. This entry comes from a study of cytomegalovirus exposure and HLA in healthy donors. With 60 Vbeta and 13 Jbeta primers, the PCR was carried out. Generated by immunoSEQ multiplex PCR, the TCRdb table keeps only in-frame clones and is missing some. Recorded for this sample: some 75,000 clones. The CDR3 has 15 residues. V lost 0 bases, J lost 4 bases, and 13 bases lay in between. CDR1 is SGHNT, CDR2 YYREEE, per germline (reference sequence). This sequence originates from a man in his forties in good health and CMV-seronegative. The V call is TRBV5-4, the J call TRBJ1-1; TRBD1 might be the D (5 bases). What was sequenced was PBMCs. CDR3 residues: CASSLVGRVATEAFF. Written as DNA, the CDR3 is TGTGCCAGCAGCTTGGTCGGCAGGGTGGCCACTGAAGCTTTCTTT.